These T cell receptor beta chains were read from a single sample in a study of cytomegalovirus exposure and HLA in healthy donors. Clones were read by immunoSEQ multiplex PCR, and TCRdb kept only the in-frame ones, dropping some. The sample holds about 140,000 clones, around 80% seen once. The sample consisted of PBMCs. The receptors were gathered from a man between 45 and 60 years old in good health and CMV-seronegative. Both conserved end residues are part of each CDR3. The D gene is left open where the match is weak. A row's size may be missing; if present it is once, few, many or a size class.

TRBJ1-5	TRBD1	-	TRBV10-1	CASSLPTGDSNQPQHF	TGCGCCAGCAGCCTCCCAACAGGGGATAGCAATCAGCCCCAGCATTTT
TRBJ2-7	-	-	TRBV6-1	CASIRGGGGGYEQYF	TGTGCCAGCATTAGAGGGGGGGGTGGCGGTTACGAGCAGTACTTC
TRBJ1-6	-	-	TRBV19	CASSQQTESPLHF	TGTGCCAGTAGTCAACAGACGGAATCACCCCTCCACTTT
TRBJ1-3	-	-	TRBV6-1	CASRARSGNTIYF	TGTGCCAGCAGAGCACGCTCTGGAAACACCATATATTTT
TRBJ2-5	-	once	TRBV7-9	CASGPQETQYF	TGTGCCAGCGGCCCCCAAGAGACCCAGTACTTC
TRBJ1-2	TRBD1	-	TRBV7-2	CASGRDRRNYGYTF	TGTGCCAGCGGCCGGGACAGGAGGAACTATGGCTACACCTTC
TRBJ1-1	-	-	TRBV6-6	CASSYMDRNTEAFF	TGTGCCAGCAGTTACATGGACAGGAACACTGAAGCTTTCTTT
TRBJ1-3	TRBD1	-	TRBV18	CASSPAVHRGGNTIYF	TGTGCCAGCTCACCAGCAGTTCACAGGGGAGGAAACACCATATATTTT
TRBJ2-5	TRBD2	few	TRBV2	CASSEFGAGGPRETQYF	TGTGCCAGCAGTGAATTTGGGGCGGGAGGGCCCCGGGAGACCCAGTACTTC
TRBJ1-4	-	-	TRBV25-1	CASMSGRVNEKLFF	TGTGCCAGCATGTCGGGCAGGGTTAATGAAAAACTGTTTTTT
TRBJ2-7	-	-	TRBV5-1	CASSFDTPYEQYF	TGCGCCAGCAGCTTTGACACACCCTACGAGCAGTACTTC
TRBJ1-1	TRBD1	-	TRBV7-2	CASSLGPMTGVMNTEAFF	TGTGCCAGCAGCTTAGGCCCTATGACAGGGGTTATGAACACTGAAGCTTTCTTT
TRBJ1-6	TRBD1	-	TRBV27	CASSTRTTGVNSPLHF	TGTGCCAGCAGTACCCGGACGACAGGGGTCAATTCACCCCTCCACTTT
TRBJ2-5	-	-	TRBV2	CASSEALSGETQYF	TGTGCCAGCAGTGAAGCCCTATCCGGGGAGACCCAGTACTTC
TRBJ1-2	TRBD1	-	TRBV30	CAWSPQTSTGARTF	TGTGCCTGGAGTCCTCAAACCTCGACAGGGGCTCGCACCTTC
TRBJ1-2	-	few	TRBV7-9	CSSSLSGRAGFSYGYTF	TGTTCCAGCAGCTTAAGTGGCAGGGCAGGTTTCTCCTATGGCTACACCTTC
TRBJ1-6	-	-	TRBV2	CASSPLDPSSSYNSPLHF	TGTGCCAGCAGTCCTCTTGATCCATCGAGCTCCTATAATTCACCCCTCCACTTT
TRBJ1-2	TRBD1	-	TRBV11-2	CASSGITGASGYTF	TGTGCCAGCAGCGGAATCACAGGGGCTTCTGGCTACACCTTC
TRBJ2-5	-	-	TRBV6-5	CASSYEQGYGETQYF	TGTGCCAGCAGTTACGAACAGGGATATGGGGAGACCCAGTACTTC
TRBJ2-2	-	-	TRBV9	CASSVASSARTGELFF	TGTGCCAGCAGCGTAGCTTCTAGCGCCCGCACCGGGGAGCTGTTTTTT
TRBJ1-1	TRBD1	-	TRBV7-2	CASSSVIDRAAFF	TGTGCCAGCAGCTCAGTAATCGACAGGGCTGCTTTCTTT
TRBJ2-3	-	-	TRBV2	CASLRAGTDTQYF	TGTGCCAGCCTGAGGGCCGGGACAGATACGCAGTATTTT
TRBJ2-7	-	-	TRBV19	CASSIGTPRYEQYF	TGTGCCAGTAGTATCGGGACTCCACGCTACGAGCAGTACTTC